This TCR beta chain appears in the sequencing data of a study of blood T cell repertoires in COVID-19. Study in general: Nucleic acid was either cDNA or gDNA, and it came from T cells, B-cell-depleted T cells, or PBMCs.

In the original processing: Reference gene primers were amplified, and this amplification served to estimate nucleated cell counts. Sequencing used immunoSEQ multiplex PCR; TCRdb keeps in-frame clones, though not all of them. Clone size and the V and J calls come from that table; the DNA yielded D and trimming. The table has roughly 200,000 clones, about three quarters seen once. The CDR3 loop spans 15 amino acids. Germline values: CDR1 LGHNA, CDR2 YSLEER. The germline V and J ends were trimmed by 5 bases and 0 bases, with 10 bases remaining between them. The sequenced material came from peripheral blood. This TCR came from a woman between 45 and 65 years old with active or convalescent COVID-19. This rearrangement joins TRBV4-3 to TRBJ2-2, with a possible D match to TRBD1 (6 bases). Written as DNA, the CDR3 is TGCGCCAGCAGCGTGGGGGCCGCGAACACCGGGGAGCTGTTTTTT. Protein: CASSVGAANTGELFF.